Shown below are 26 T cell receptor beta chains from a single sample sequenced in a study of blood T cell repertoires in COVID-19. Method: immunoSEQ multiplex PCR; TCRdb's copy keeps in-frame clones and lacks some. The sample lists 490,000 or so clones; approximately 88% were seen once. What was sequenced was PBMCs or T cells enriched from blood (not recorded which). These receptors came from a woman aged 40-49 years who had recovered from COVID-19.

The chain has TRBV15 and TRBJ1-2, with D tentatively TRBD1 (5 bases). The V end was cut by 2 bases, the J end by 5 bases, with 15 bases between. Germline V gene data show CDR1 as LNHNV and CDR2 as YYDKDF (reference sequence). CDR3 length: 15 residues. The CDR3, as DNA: TGTGCCACCAGCAGATCGACTCAACAGGAGTATGGCTACACCTTC. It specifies CATSRSTQQEYGYTF.

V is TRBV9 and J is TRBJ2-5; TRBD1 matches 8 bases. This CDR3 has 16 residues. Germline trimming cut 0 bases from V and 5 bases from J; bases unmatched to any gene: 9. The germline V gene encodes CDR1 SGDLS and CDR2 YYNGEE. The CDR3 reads CASSVGDRLDGETQYF. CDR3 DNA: TGTGCCAGCAGCGTAGGGGACAGGCTGGACGGGGAGACCCAGTACTTC.

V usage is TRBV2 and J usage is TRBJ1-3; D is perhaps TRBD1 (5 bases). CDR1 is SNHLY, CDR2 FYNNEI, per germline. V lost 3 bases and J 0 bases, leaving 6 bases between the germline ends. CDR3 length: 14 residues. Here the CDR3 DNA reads TGTGCCAGCAGTGACGGGGGCTCTGGAAACACCATATATTTT. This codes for CASSDGGSGNTIYF.

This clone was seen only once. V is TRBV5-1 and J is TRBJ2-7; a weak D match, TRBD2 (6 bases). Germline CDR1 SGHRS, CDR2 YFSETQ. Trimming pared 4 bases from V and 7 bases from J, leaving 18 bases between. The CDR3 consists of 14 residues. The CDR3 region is CASSLQTSPMEQYF. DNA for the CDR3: TGCGCCAGCAGCCTTCAAACTAGCCCCATGGAGCAGTACTTC.

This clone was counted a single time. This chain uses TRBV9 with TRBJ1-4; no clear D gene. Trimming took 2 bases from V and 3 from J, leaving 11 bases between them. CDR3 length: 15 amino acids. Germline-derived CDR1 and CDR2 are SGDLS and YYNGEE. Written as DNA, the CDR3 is TGTGCCAGCAGCGTCTCAGACAATCCTAATGAAAAACTGTTTTTT. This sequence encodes CASSVSDNPNEKLFF.

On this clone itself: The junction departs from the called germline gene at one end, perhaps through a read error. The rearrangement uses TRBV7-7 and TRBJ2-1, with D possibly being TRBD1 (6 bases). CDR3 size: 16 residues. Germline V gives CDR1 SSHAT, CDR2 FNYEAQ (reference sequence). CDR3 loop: CASSLTPAPGVNEQFF. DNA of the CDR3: TGTGCTAGCAGCTTAACGCCAGCTCCAGGGGTCAATGAGCAGTTCTTC.

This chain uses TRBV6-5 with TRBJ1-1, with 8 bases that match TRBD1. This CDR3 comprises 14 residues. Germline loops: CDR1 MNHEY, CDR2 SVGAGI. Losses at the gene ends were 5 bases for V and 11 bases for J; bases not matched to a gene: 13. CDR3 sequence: CASSPRTGTAGAFF. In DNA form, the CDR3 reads TGTGCCAGCAGTCCAAGGACAGGGACGGCTGGGGCTTTCTTT.

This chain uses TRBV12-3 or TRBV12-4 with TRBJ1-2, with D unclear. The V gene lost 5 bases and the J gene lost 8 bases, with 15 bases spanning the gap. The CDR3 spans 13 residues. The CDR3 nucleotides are TGTGCCAGCAGTGACCGGCCCGGGAGGGGCTACACCTTC. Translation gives CASSDRPGRGYTF.

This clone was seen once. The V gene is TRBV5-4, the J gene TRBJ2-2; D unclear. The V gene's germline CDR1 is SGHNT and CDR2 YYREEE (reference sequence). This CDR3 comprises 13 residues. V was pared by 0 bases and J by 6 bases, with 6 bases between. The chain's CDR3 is CASSLAVAGELFF. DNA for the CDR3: TGTGCCAGCAGCTTGGCGGTTGCCGGGGAGCTGTTTTTT.

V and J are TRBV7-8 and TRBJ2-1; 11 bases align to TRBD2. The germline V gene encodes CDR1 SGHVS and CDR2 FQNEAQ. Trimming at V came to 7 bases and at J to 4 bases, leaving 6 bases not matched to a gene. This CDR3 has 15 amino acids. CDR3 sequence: CASTLAGGPYNEQFF. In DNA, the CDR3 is TGTGCCAGCACTTTAGCGGGAGGGCCATACAATGAGCAGTTCTTC.

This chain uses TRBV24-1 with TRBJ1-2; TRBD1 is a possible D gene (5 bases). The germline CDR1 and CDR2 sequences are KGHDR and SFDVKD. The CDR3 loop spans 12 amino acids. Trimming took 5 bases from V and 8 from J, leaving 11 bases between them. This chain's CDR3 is CATSGPGLGYTF. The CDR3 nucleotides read TGTGCCACCAGTGGTCCAGGGTTGGGCTACACCTTC.

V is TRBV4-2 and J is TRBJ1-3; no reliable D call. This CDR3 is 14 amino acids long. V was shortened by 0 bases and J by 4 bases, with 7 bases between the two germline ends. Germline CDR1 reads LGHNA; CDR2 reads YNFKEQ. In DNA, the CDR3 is TGTGCCAGCAGCCAAGAACTTCTCGGAAACACCATATATTTT. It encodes CASSQELLGNTIYF.

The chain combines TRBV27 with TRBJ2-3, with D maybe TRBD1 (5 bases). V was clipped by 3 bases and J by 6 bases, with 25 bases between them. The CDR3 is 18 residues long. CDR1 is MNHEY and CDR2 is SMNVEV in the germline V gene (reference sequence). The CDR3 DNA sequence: TGTGCCAGCAGTTTTATTGGGGCGAGCGCCGCGAGCGCGGATACGCAGTATTTT. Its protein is CASSFIGASAASADTQYF.

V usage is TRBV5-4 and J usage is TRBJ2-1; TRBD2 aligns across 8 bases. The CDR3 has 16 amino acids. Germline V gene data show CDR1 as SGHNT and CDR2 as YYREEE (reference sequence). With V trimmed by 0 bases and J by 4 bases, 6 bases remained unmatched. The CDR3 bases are TGTGCCAGCAGCTTGGCCTTTTCGGGGGGGTACAATGAGCAGTTCTTC. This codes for CASSLAFSGGYNEQFF.

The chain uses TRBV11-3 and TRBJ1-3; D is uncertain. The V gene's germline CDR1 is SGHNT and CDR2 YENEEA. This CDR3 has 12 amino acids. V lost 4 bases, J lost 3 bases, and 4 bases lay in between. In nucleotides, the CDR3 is TGTGCCAGCAGCTCCGGTGGAAACACCATATATTTT. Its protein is CASSSGGNTIYF.

CDR3 in amino acids: CASSAGTSVSYEQYF. The CDR3 bases are TGTGCCAGCAGCGCCGGGACTAGCGTCTCCTACGAGCAGTACTTC. V gene TRBV7-2 combines with J gene TRBJ2-7; 10 bases line up with TRBD2. Trimming removed 5 bases from V and 0 bases from J; junction bases left unmatched: 4. The V gene's germline CDR1 is SGHTA and CDR2 FQGNSA. The CDR3 has 15 residues.

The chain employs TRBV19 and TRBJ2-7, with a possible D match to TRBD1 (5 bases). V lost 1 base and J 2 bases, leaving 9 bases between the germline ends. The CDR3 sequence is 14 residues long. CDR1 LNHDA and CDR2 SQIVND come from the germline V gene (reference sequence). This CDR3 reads CASSIASGPYEQYF. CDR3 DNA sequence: TGTGCCAGTAGTATAGCGTCAGGGCCCTACGAGCAGTACTTC.

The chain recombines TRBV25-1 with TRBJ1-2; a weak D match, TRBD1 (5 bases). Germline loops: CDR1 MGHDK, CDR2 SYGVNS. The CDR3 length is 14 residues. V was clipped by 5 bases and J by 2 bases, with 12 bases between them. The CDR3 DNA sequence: TGTGCCAGCAGTAGTCGGGGGTCAAACTATGGCTACACCTTC. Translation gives CASSSRGSNYGYTF.

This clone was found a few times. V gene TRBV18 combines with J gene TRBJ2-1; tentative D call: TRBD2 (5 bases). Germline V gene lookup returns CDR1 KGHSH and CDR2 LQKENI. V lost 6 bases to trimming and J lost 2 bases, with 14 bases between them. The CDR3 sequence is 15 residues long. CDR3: CASSETKGPYNEQFF. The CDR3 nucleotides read TGTGCCAGCTCGGAGACTAAGGGTCCCTACAATGAGCAGTTCTTC.

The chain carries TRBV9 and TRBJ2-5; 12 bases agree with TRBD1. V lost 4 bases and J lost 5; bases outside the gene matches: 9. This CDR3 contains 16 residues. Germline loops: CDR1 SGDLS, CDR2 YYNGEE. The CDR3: CASSLGGQGARETQYF. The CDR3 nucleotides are TGTGCCAGCAGCCTCGGGGGACAGGGGGCTCGGGAGACCCAGTACTTC.

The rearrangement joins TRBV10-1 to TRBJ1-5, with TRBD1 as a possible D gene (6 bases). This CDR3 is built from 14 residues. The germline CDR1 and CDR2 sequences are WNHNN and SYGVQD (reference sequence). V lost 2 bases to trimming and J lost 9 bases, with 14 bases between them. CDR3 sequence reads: CASSETGSQSPQHF. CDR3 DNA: TGCGCCAGCAGTGAGACAGGGTCCCAATCGCCCCAGCATTTT.

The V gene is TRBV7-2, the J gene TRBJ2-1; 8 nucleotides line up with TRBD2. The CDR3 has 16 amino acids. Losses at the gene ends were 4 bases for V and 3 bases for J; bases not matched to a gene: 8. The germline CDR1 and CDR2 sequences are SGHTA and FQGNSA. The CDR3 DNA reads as TGTGCCAGCAGCTCCCCCGGGGGGGGCAGCTACAATGAGCAGTTCTTC. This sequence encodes CASSSPGGGSYNEQFF.

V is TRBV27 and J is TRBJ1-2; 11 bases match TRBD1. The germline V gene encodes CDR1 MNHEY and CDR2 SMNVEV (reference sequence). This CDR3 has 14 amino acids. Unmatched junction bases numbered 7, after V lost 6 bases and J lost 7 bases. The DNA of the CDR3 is TGTGCCAGCAGACCCGGGACAGGGGGAGGTGGCTACACCTTC. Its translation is CASRPGTGGGGYTF.

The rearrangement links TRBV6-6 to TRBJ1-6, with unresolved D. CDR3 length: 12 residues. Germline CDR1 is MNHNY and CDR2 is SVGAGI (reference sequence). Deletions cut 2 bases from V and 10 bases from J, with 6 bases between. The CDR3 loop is CASSYERSPLHF. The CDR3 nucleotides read TGTGCCAGCAGTTACGAGAGATCACCCCTCCACTTT.

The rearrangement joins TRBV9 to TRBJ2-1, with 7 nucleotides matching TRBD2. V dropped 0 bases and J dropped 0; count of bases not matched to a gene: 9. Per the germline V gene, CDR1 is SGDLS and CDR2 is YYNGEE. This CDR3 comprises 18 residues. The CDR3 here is CASSVAGYGGYSYNEQFF. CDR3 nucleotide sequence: TGTGCCAGCAGCGTAGCCGGCTACGGGGGGTACTCCTACAATGAGCAGTTCTTC.

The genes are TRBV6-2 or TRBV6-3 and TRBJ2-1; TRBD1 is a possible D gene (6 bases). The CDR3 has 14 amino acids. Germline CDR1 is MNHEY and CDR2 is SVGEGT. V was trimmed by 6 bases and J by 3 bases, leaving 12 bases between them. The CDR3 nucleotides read TGTGCCAGCAGGTACGGACAGCACTACAATGAGCAGTTCTTC. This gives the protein CASRYGQHYNEQFF.